The next 4 T cell receptor beta chains were all read from a single sample in a study of T-cell memory formation after mild COVID-19. TCRdb analysed the 5' RACE reads with MiXCR anew, one entry per CDR3 protein. The data hold 110,000 or so distinct CDR3 sequences, with 22% observed a single time. The sequencing sample was made of PBMCs or a T cell subset sorted from them (not recorded which). Receptor source: a man younger than 30 who had mild COVID-19 (a few samples of this study predate the infection). Cell type and time point are not known.

This clonotype occurred many times. The chain recombines TRBV6-5 with TRBJ2-2; the match to TRBD2 covers 9 bases. The CDR3 has 16 amino acids. CDR1 is MNHEY, CDR2 SVGAGI, per germline. Germline trimming cut 2 bases from V and 6 bases from J; bases unmatched to any gene: 7. This chain's CDR3 is CASSYANSGGAGELFF. Here the CDR3 DNA reads TGTGCCAGCAGTTACGCAAATAGCGGGGGAGCCGGGGAGCTGTTTTTT.

This clonotype was observed a few times. The chain uses TRBV29-1 and TRBJ2-1; D perhaps matches TRBD2 (6 bases). The CDR3 has 14 residues. V lost 1 base, J lost 8 bases, and 15 bases lay in between. Germline V gives CDR1 SQVTM, CDR2 ANQGSEA. DNA of the CDR3: TGCAGCGTTGAAGCCCTGGGTAGGGAGGATGAGCAGTTCTTC. Its translation: CSVEALGREDEQFF.

V and J are TRBV6-5 and TRBJ1-4; a possible D gene is TRBD1 (5 bases). CDR3 size: 18 residues. Germline V CDR1 and CDR2: MNHEY, SVGAGI. Between the trimmed V and J ends, which lost 0 bases and 6 bases, there was a span of 20 bases. In DNA, the CDR3 is TGTGCCAGCAGTTACTCGATGATAGGGGAGGAAGGGGATGAAAAACTGTTTTTT. Its translation: CASSYSMIGEEGDEKLFF.

This clonotype was observed a single time. The chain has TRBV4-1 and TRBJ1-4; D is ambiguous. V lost 7 bases and J 6 bases, leaving 12 bases between the germline ends. Looked up from germline, CDR1 is MGHRA and CDR2 is YSYEKL. The CDR3 loop spans 13 amino acids. The CDR3 region has the DNA TGCGCCAGCACAGGACGACGGCATGAAAAACTGTTTTTT. Translating gives CASTGRRHEKLFF.